The 19 T cell receptor beta chains below all came from one sample that was sequenced in a study of PD-1 blockade in classical Hodgkin lymphoma (dated by TCRdb to 2018 to 2020). The time point label for this specimen denotes: cycle 4 day 1 (C4D1), after 6 weeks of nivolumab. All trial patients had relapsed after autologous stem cell transplantation, with cohorts A, B and C differing in prior brentuximab vedotin exposure. The library was prepared using the immunoSEQ multiplex PCR assay. The source is immuneACCESS, and TCRdb retained only in-frame sequences with V and J called. Part of the clones is not carried over; for the studies checked, unresolved V genes explain less than half of this, and the remainder is unexplained. The sample contains around 60,000 clones, nearly 90% of them found a single time. The ten largest clones capture about 8.1% of the sample. Specimen: peripheral blood mononuclear cells (PBMCs), collected before the fourth cycle of nivolumab. These receptor sequences come from a human donor with classical Hodgkin lymphoma.

V is TRBV2 and J is TRBJ1-2, with D unresolved. Germline V gene data show CDR1 as SNHLY and CDR2 as FYNNEI. Trimming removed 7 bases from V and 5 bases from J, with 11 bases in between. The CDR3 length is 12 residues. The CDR3: CASTGPGYGYTF. CDR3 sequence (DNA): TGTGCCAGCACTGGACCTGGGTATGGCTACACCTTC.

This chain uses TRBV7-9 with TRBJ2-7; no firm D call. V shed 4 bases and J shed 11 bases, with 21 bases lying between them. The CDR3 contains 14 residues. Germline lookup yields CDR1 SEHNR and CDR2 FQNEAQ (reference sequence). The CDR3 nucleotides are TGTGCCAGCAGCTCCCAGCTGGGATGGGCTAATGAGTACTTC. Amino acids: CASSSQLGWANEYF.

In nucleotides, the CDR3 is TGTGCCAGCAGCCTGAGGACTAGCGGGGATACGCAGTATTTT. Its translation: CASSLRTSGDTQYF. The chain links TRBV9 to TRBJ2-3; 11 nucleotides align to TRBD2. Germline V gene data show CDR1 as SGDLS and CDR2 as YYNGEE. V trimming: 4 bases; J trimming: 6 bases; junction bases outside the gene matches: 4. This CDR3 region has 14 residues. Filled out from reference TRBV9 and TRBJ2-3, the complete variable domain reads DSGVTQTPKHLITATGQRVTLRCSPRSGDLSVYWYQQSLDQGLQFLIQYYNGEERAKGNILERFSAQQFPDLHSELNLSSLELGDSALYFCASSLRTSGDTQYFGPGTRLTVL.

The rearrangement joins TRBV5-1 to TRBJ2-1; 8 bases are a match to TRBD2. The CDR3 sequence is 15 residues long. The J segment lost 3 bases and the V segment lost 0 bases, leaving 2 bases of the junction unmatched. Looked up from germline, CDR1 is SGHRS and CDR2 is YFSETQ. For the CDR3, the DNA is TGCGCCAGCAGCTTGGGGACTAGCCTCTACAATGAGCAGTTCTTC. It translates to CASSLGTSLYNEQFF.

This clone is a singleton in its sample. This chain links TRBV7-8 with TRBJ2-7, with TRBD1 identical over 8 bases. There are 17 residues in the CDR3. Germline CDR1 reads SGHVS; CDR2 reads FQNEAQ. Trimming took 1 base from V and 1 from J; bases not matched to a gene: 9. CDR3 bases: TGTGCCAGCAGCTTAGGACCGGGCCAGGGGGCATCCTACGAGCAGTACTTC. This gives the protein CASSLGPGQGASYEQYF.

The rearrangement joins TRBV9 to TRBJ2-3; D remains unclear. V was trimmed by 4 bases and J by 3 bases, leaving 15 bases between them. The CDR3 sequence is 15 residues long. The germline CDR1 and CDR2 sequences are SGDLS and YYNGEE. DNA for the CDR3: TGTGCCAGCAGCTCCACGGGCGCGAGTACAGATACGCAGTATTTT. Translated, it gives CASSSTGASTDTQYF. Variable domain in full (rest from reference TRBV9 and TRBJ2-3): DSGVTQTPKHLITATGQRVTLRCSPRSGDLSVYWYQQSLDQGLQFLIQYYNGEERAKGNILERFSAQQFPDLHSELNLSSLELGDSALYFCASSSTGASTDTQYFGPGTRLTVL.

Points on this clone: The junction and the germline gene differ at one end; a read error may be behind it. This chain joins TRBV6-5 and TRBJ2-2; D is possibly TRBD2 (7 bases). Germline V gene data show CDR1 as MNHEY and CDR2 as SVGAGI. CDR3 length: 15 residues. CDR3 in amino acids: CASSYAGANTGELFF. The DNA of the CDR3 is TGTGCCAGCAGTTATGCGGGGGCGAATACCGGGGAGCTGTTTTTT.

The gene calls are TRBV4-1 and TRBJ1-1, with a possible D match to TRBD1 (5 bases). Germline CDR1 MGHRA, CDR2 YSYEKL. Trimming pared 6 bases from V and 12 bases from J, leaving 14 bases between. This CDR3 comprises 11 residues. CDR3 bases: TGCGCCAGCAGTCGTGGGAAGGGGTCTTTCTTT. Translated, it gives CASSRGKGSFF.

Only a few counts were recorded for this clone. The V call is TRBV28, the J call TRBJ1-6; 10 bases are shared with TRBD1. The CDR3 consists of 15 residues. The V gene end was trimmed by 5 bases and the J gene end by 8 bases; junction bases not matched to a gene: 6. Germline V gene data show CDR1 as MDHEN and CDR2 as SYDVKM. The DNA for the CDR3 is TGTGCCAGCAGTCCGGAGGGACAGGGGCATTCACCCCTCCACTTT. This gives the protein CASSPEGQGHSPLHF.

The chain has TRBV10-1 and TRBJ2-3; D is unresolved. The CDR3 extends over 12 amino acids. Per the germline V gene, CDR1 is WNHNN and CDR2 is SYGVQD (reference sequence). V lost 2 bases and J 4 bases, leaving 4 bases between the germline ends. The CDR3 spells CASSEPADTQYF. CDR3 nucleotides: TGCGCCAGCAGTGAGCCCGCAGATACGCAGTATTTT.

The DNA for the CDR3 is TGTGCCAGCAGCTCCCTAAGGACAGACGAAGCTTTCTTT. Residues: CASSSLRTDEAFF. The chain is built from TRBV11-2 and TRBJ1-1, with D possibly being TRBD1 (6 bases). V was pared by 4 bases and J by 8 bases, with 14 bases between. Germline V CDR1 and CDR2: SGHAT, FQNNGV. The CDR3 covers 13 residues. Combining the CDR3 with reference TRBV11-2 and TRBJ1-1 gives the whole variable domain EAGVAQSPRYKIIEKRQSVAFWCNPISGHATLYWYQQILGQGPKLLIQFQNNGVVDDSQLPKDRFSAERLKGVDSTLKIQPAKLEDSAVYLCASSSLRTDEAFFGQGTRLTVV.

The chain links TRBV6-5 to TRBJ1-5; D remains unclear. The CDR3 spans 13 residues. The V end was cut by 2 bases, the J end by 5 bases, with 7 bases between. The germline gives CDR1 MNHEY, CDR2 SVGAGI. The CDR3, as DNA: TGTGCCAGCAGTTACAATGTGGATCAGCCCCAGCATTTT. It encodes CASSYNVDQPQHF.

The chain is built from TRBV4-1 and TRBJ2-7; 8 positions match TRBD1. Trimming at V came to 3 bases and at J to 2 bases, leaving 0 bases not matched to a gene. The CDR3 runs 13 residues. From germline, CDR1 is MGHRA and CDR2 YSYEKL. CDR3 sequence (DNA): TGCGCCAGCAGCCAGGGACAGGCCTACGAGCAGTACTTC. Translating gives CASSQGQAYEQYF.

The DNA of the CDR3 is TGTGCCAGCAGTGACAGGGGGCTTGGGAGCAATCAGCCCCAGCATTTT. Its protein product is CASSDRGLGSNQPQHF. The chain is built from TRBV6-1 and TRBJ1-5; TRBD1 agrees at 8 bases. The germline V gene encodes CDR1 MNHNS and CDR2 SASEGT. The CDR3 covers 16 residues. V lost 3 bases, J lost 1 base, and 5 bases stayed unmatched.

The V call is TRBV2, the J call TRBJ2-5; weak D call: TRBD1 (5 bases). Per germline, CDR1 SNHLY and CDR2 FYNNEI. CDR3 length: 12 residues. V dropped 7 bases and J dropped 1 base, with 7 bases sitting between them. CDR3 in DNA: TGTGCCAGCAACAGGCCCCAAGAGACCCAGTACTTC. This gives the protein CASNRPQETQYF.

This chain connects TRBV6-5 to TRBJ2-7; D ambiguous. Germline loops: CDR1 MNHEY, CDR2 SVGAGI. V lost 7 bases to trimming and J lost 2 bases, with 18 bases between them. This CDR3 has 15 residues. The CDR3 DNA sequence: TGTGCCAGCACTAAGATAGGGATGACGGCCTACGAGCAGTACTTC. This encodes CASTKIGMTAYEQYF.

This clone was recorded once. The V gene is TRBV5-1, the J gene TRBJ2-7, with a weak D call TRBD1 (6 bases). The ends were cut back, 4 bases at V and 5 bases at J, with 16 bases in the middle. This CDR3 has 14 residues. The germline V gene encodes CDR1 SGHRS and CDR2 YFSETQ. CDR3 sequence (DNA): TGCGCCAGCAGCCACGGGACAAGTTCCAACGAGCAGTACTTC. Translating it yields CASSHGTSSNEQYF.

V is TRBV2 and J is TRBJ2-1; D remains unclear. The CDR3 loop spans 12 amino acids. Trimming removed 4 bases from V and 8 bases from J, with 9 bases in between. The germline V gene encodes CDR1 SNHLY and CDR2 FYNNEI. The CDR3 loop reads CASSVSVYEQFF. CDR3 bases: TGTGCCAGCAGTGTGAGTGTCTATGAGCAGTTCTTC.

V and J are TRBV27 and TRBJ1-6; unclear D gene. The CDR3 contains 15 residues. Trimming removed 0 bases at V and 7 bases at J, with 10 bases between. CDR1 is MNHEY, CDR2 SMNVEV, per germline (reference sequence). This CDR3 is CASSLSPGMNSPLHF. The CDR3 DNA reads as TGTGCCAGCAGTTTATCGCCGGGGATGAATTCACCCCTCCACTTT.